Shown below are 11 T cell receptor beta chains from a single sample sequenced in a study of a mutant IDH1 vaccine in newly diagnosed glioma. Data came from immunoSEQ multiplex PCR; TCRdb stores just in-frame clones and leaves some out. The data show 45,000 to 55,000 clones, with approximately 84% seen just once and 4.3% held by the top ten. Time point indicated: week 47, end of study. Doses of 300 ug of mutant IDH1 20-mer peptide were given with topical imiquimod. These TCRs are of unknown antigen specificity. This sample comprised PBMCs, obtained from a glioma patient whose treatment included an IDH1 peptide vaccine. The receptor set was obtained from a woman in her twenties or thirties with glioma. Some clones in this sample may be carry-over from other donors' samples.

The V gene is TRBV27, the J gene TRBJ2-6; D not certain. The CDR3 consists of 14 residues. Germline-derived CDR1 and CDR2 are MNHEY and SMNVEV (reference sequence). The V end was cut by 2 bases, the J end by 1 base, with 3 bases between. Written as DNA, the CDR3 is TGTGCCAGCAGTTTAACTTCTGGGGCCAACGTCCTGACTTTC. Protein product: CASSLTSGANVLTF.

V gene TRBV6-1 combines with J gene TRBJ2-1; D remains unclear. V was trimmed by 1 base and J by 5 bases, leaving 6 bases between them. CDR3 length equals 13 residues. Looked up from germline, CDR1 is MNHNS and CDR2 is SASEGT. The CDR3 nucleotides read TGTGCCAGCAGTGAAGTAGGAGACAATGAGCAGTTCTTC. Encoded protein: CASSEVGDNEQFF.

This clone was detected a few times. The genes are TRBV5-4 and TRBJ1-1; 11 positions match TRBD1. Germline CDR1 reads SGHNT; CDR2 reads YYREEE (reference sequence). V was clipped by 4 bases and J by 3 bases; unmatched bases: 2. This CDR3 has 14 residues. The CDR3 sequence: CASSRGQGDTEAFF. CDR3 sequence (DNA): TGTGCCAGCAGCCGGGGACAGGGGGACACTGAAGCTTTCTTT.

The chain recombines TRBV28 with TRBJ1-1, with D unclear. This CDR3 comprises 17 residues. Trimming cost V 0 bases and J 1 base, with 15 bases left between them. Germline values: CDR1 MDHEN, CDR2 SYDVKM. The CDR3: CASSLWLEGLKNTEAFF. The DNA of the CDR3 is TGTGCCAGCAGTTTATGGTTGGAGGGATTGAAGAACACTGAAGCTTTCTTT.

The gene calls are TRBV6-5 and TRBJ1-1; 8 bases agree with TRBD1. Losses at the gene ends were 4 bases for V and 0 bases for J; bases not matched to a gene: 7. The CDR3 contains 16 residues. Germline V lookup: CDR1 MNHEY, CDR2 SVGAGI. The CDR3 sequence is CASSSRTGRMNTEAFF. CDR3 sequence (DNA): TGTGCCAGCAGTTCCCGGACAGGGAGAATGAACACTGAAGCTTTCTTT.

This chain joins TRBV6-6 and TRBJ2-7, with D possibly TRBD2 on 6 matching bases. V was trimmed by 7 bases and J by 5 bases, leaving 12 bases between them. The CDR3 runs to 12 residues. Per germline, CDR1 MNHNY and CDR2 SVGAGI (reference sequence). The CDR3 region has the DNA TGTGCCAGCACCGGGACTCTCAACGAGCAGTACTTC. Translated: CASTGTLNEQYF.

The V and J genes are TRBV7-6 and TRBJ2-7; the D gene could be TRBD1 or TRBD2 (6 bases each). Germline lookup yields CDR1 SGHVS and CDR2 FNYEAQ. The CDR3 is 15 residues long. Trimming shortened V by 1 base and J by 1 base, and 11 bases separated the two germline ends. CDR3 sequence: CASSLGGTLSYEQYF. In nucleotides, the CDR3 is TGTGCCAGCAGCTTAGGCGGGACACTATCCTACGAGCAGTACTTC.

In DNA, the CDR3 is TGCAGCGTTGTGGACAGTGACGGCTACACCTTC. Its protein product is CSVVDSDGYTF. This rearrangement joins TRBV29-1 to TRBJ1-2; D might be TRBD1 (6 bases). CDR3 length: 11 residues. Germline loops: CDR1 SQVTM, CDR2 ANQGSEA. Trimming took off 4 bases at V and 8 bases at J, with 11 bases between the two ends.

The J gene is TRBJ2-7, the V gene TRBV10-3, with D unresolved. The length of the CDR3 is 11 residues. Per germline, CDR1 ENHRY and CDR2 SYGVKD. V was pared by 3 bases and J by 2 bases, with 2 bases between. The CDR3 loop reads CAISDTYEQYF. The DNA for the CDR3 is TGTGCCATCAGTGACACCTACGAGCAGTACTTC.

This chain uses TRBV5-6 with TRBJ2-5, with unresolved D. Germline V gene data show CDR1 as SGHDT and CDR2 as YYEEEE. The CDR3 has 11 amino acids. Trimming pared 2 bases from V and 2 bases from J, leaving 1 base between. CDR3 coding DNA: TGTGCCAGCAGCTTACAAGAGACCCAGTACTTC. Its translation: CASSLQETQYF.

The rearrangement uses TRBV15 and TRBJ2-5; maybe TRBD1 (6 bases). Trimming removed 5 bases at V and 4 bases at J, with 23 bases between. The CDR3 spans 17 residues. Germline V CDR1 and CDR2: LNHNV, YYDKDF (reference sequence). CDR3 residues: CATSHGGIAQGGETQYF. The DNA for the CDR3 is TGTGCCACCAGCCACGGAGGAATAGCGCAAGGGGGAGAGACCCAGTACTTC. The variable domain in full, completed from reference TRBV15 and TRBJ2-5, reads DAMVIQNPRYQVTQFGKPVTLSCSQTLNHNVMYWYQQKSSQAPKLLFHYYDKDFNNEADTPDNFQSRRPNTSFCFLDIRSPGLGDTAMYLCATSHGGIAQGGETQYFGPGTRLLVL.